This T cell receptor (beta chain) was observed in a study of cytomegalovirus exposure and HLA in healthy donors (dated by TCRdb to about 2017). Describing the broader study: An earlier analysis of some 550 of the donors reported 250 to 350 Gb of sequence data and roughly 110 million unique TCR beta sequences from about 179 million T cells. Across some 400 genotyped donors of the cohort, an average of about 200,000 unique TCR beta nucleotide sequences per donor were sequenced, and around 20% of those sequences were non-productive. To predict cytomegalovirus infection status, the study brought together high-throughput TCR immunosequencing, statistical association of individual TCRs with disease status, and machine learning. All discovery cohort repertoires had been generated on a single sequencing platform. Along with the approximately 620-subject first cohort, a separate validation cohort of over a hundred different subjects was used. An earlier analysis of several hundred of the donors applied high-throughput TCR beta sequencing to assess whether each TCR beta V gene segment acted as functional or pseudogenic. Of the approximately 400 genotyped donors, 81% fell in the genetic ancestry cluster associated with self-reported Caucasian donors. Genome-wide SNP genotypes for about 55% of the roughly 670 donors were used in a later genetic analysis, which treated that subset as a discovery cohort. In the later analysis, no new phenotypic data were used to find candidate immune exposures; instead, reliance was placed on TCR beta sequences and their occurrence across donors. Using immunosequencing, the study profiled T cell repertoires from roughly 650 subjects and related those repertoires to cytomegalovirus serostatus. A later analysis re-analyzed previously published TCR beta repertoires from about 730 donors and added high-resolution HLA genotyping to study TCR occurrence patterns. Around 320 gigabases of sequencing data and approximately 80 million unique TCR sequences were included in an early release covering under 650 HLA-typed donors. Typing coverage differed by locus: A, B, C, DRB1 and DQB1 were typed in roughly 620-630 donors, DQA1 in about 560, DPA1 in 600 to 610, and DPB1 in 472. Class I and class II HLA loci were covered by the typing at four-digit resolution. The aim of the study was to test whether cataloging public T cell receptors could identify signatures of past pathogen exposure. Roughly five DR-DQ haplotypes were handled as single units for association and clustering, since linkage in the cohort was strong. Alongside the repertoire data, information on donor age, sex, ethnicity and CMV serostatus was compiled. The paper's findings and limits, for the study overall: In an earlier analysis of about 540 of the donors, most TCR beta V segments were observed in productive rearrangements about 90% or about 30% of the time, broadly matching IMGT annotations. V-gene and J-gene trimming of TCR beta chains was associated with a missense DCLRE1C variant in a later genetic analysis, and the association was replicated in an independent cohort. A few of the identified cytomegalovirus-associated TCR beta chains were confirmed in vitro to be specific for cytomegalovirus antigens. In a later analysis, TCR association rates were found to vary across HLA loci, with the most associated TCRs seen for DRB1 alleles and the fewest for HLA-C alleles. Several of the top co-occurrence clusters appeared to be linked to parvovirus B19, influenza, CMV and Epstein-Barr virus, according to a later analysis. The presence/absence analyses assumed that sequencing depth was roughly uniform across donors, and that assumption may not be true. In the study, approximately 160 TCR beta chains were listed as associated with cytomegalovirus. The classifier was reported to diagnose cytomegalovirus status with high specificity and sensitivity in both the original and validation cohorts. This cohort had only TCR beta chains sequenced, and the lack of alpha or paired-chain data limited which features could be detected. Linkage disequilibrium might explain the correlated functional status among segregating V segments, but an unknown experimental factor could not be ruled out. For the cohort, immune exposure information was limited to CMV serostatus. According to a later analysis, most CMV-associated TCR beta chains appeared to be HLA-restricted, and the HLA associations seemed to be driven largely by CMV exposure. It was suggested by the authors that the approach could potentially be generalized to other disease states and immunological phenotypes. Around 16 rarely observed V segments, including chromosome 9 orphons, were excluded from the earlier analysis of 550 to 700 of the donors because counts were too low. A further reported finding was that TCR beta sequences accurately predicted the HLA-A and HLA-B alleles for most subjects in the first cohort. In a later analysis, HLA-associated TCR beta chains showed more clonal expansion and lower generation probabilities than non-associated chains that were equally common. Because some donors lacked HLA typing at each locus, the association tests relied only on the typed subset. Some IMGT-functional V segments, including TRBV6-2 and TRBV6-3, could not be distinguished by the 87-base-pair reads and were therefore excluded. A group of highly shared sequence variants was considered likely to be a technical artifact of the sequencing pipeline. While some public TCRs were present in many individuals, most TCR sequences turned up only very rarely across donors. When HLA alleles, especially DR and DQ, strongly co-occurred, attributing TCR associations to individual alleles was difficult. In a later genetic analysis, fewer N-insertions in productive TCRs were reported among donors in an Asian-associated ancestry cluster than the roughly 700-donor mean. At a false discovery rate of 0.05, a later analysis linked fewer than 20,000 TCR beta sequences to specific HLA alleles.

In total, approximately 610 healthy bone marrow donors made up the cohort. At the time of sampling, every cohort member was nominally healthy, though immune exposures that went unrecorded were likely present. The donor was CMV seronegative and belonged to the group of under 400 seronegative cohort members. A peripheral blood sample was collected from each donor, and TCR beta sequencing was performed on peripheral blood mononuclear cells. The Qiagen DNeasy Blood Extraction Kit was used to extract genomic DNA from the blood cell samples. Comments on this clone: Its antigen remains unidentified. Base qualities are not provided; no much larger clone lies one nucleotide away.

The CDR3 covers 16 residues, taking in both the cysteine and the phenylalanine. The retained sequence is limited to the CDR3, 48 bases, with the frame set at the first base. A distance of 12 bases separates the germline ends of V and J, which lose 1 base and 2 bases respectively. According to the germline V gene, CDR1 reads LGHNA and CDR2 reads YNFKEQ. The library was built by means of the immunoSEQ multiplex PCR assay. For the multiplex PCR, a mixture combining 60 forward primers for TCR Vbeta segments and 13 reverse primers for TCR Jbeta segments was used. A multiplex PCR assay on genomic DNA amplified the CDR3 region of rearranged TCR beta genes. Amplified TCR beta libraries were sequenced as 87-base-pair reads on the Illumina HiSeq System. The original pipeline was this. A later analysis counted tens of millions of unique TCR beta chains across the 500 to 850 repertoires, and 10 million to 12 million of these chains were shared by at least two donors. A nearest-neighbor algorithm error-corrected the raw reads and collapsed the reads into unique sequences, merging closely related sequences to remove PCR and sequencing errors. CDR3 sequences were aligned to IMGT reference sequences to assign V, D and J gene segments. Each retained sequence needed at least a six-nucleotide match to both a V gene segment and a J gene segment. A rearrangement was called productive if the CDR3 had no stop codons and remained in frame with V and J, and every other rearrangement was called non-productive. CDR3 was defined according to IMGT convention as the region running from the second conserved V-encoded cysteine to the conserved J-encoded phenylalanine. The earlier analysis of more than 450 of the donors excluded sequences that lacked an unambiguous match to a single V gene segment. In an earlier analysis of some 590 of the donors, V segments were called functional above 56.7% productive rearrangements and were called segregating when the between-donor standard deviation exceeded 5%. A statistical classification framework was built for diagnosing cytomegalovirus status from the catalog of TCR beta chain sequences. V and J gene assignment, in a later analysis, came from comparing TCR nucleotide sequences with IMGT/GENE-DB human TR gene sequences. Using the TCRdist pipeline, a later analysis assigned CDR3 sequences along with most-parsimonious VDJ recombination scenarios. In a later analysis, every TCR beta chain was defined by the combination of its CDR3 amino acid sequence and its V-gene family, and reads without a unique V-gene family were dropped. To address suspected cross-contamination and a sequencing artifact, a later analysis removed around 600 highly shared, low-generation-probability nucleotide sequences. In a later analysis, a clonal expansion index was calculated for each public chain from normalized within-repertoire ranks of inferred template counts. In a later analysis, generation probabilities were computed using a VDJ recombination model fitted to out-of-frame rearrangements, and the results were checked against IGoR. In a later analysis, TCR-TCR, TCR-HLA and TCR-CMV co-occurrence was scored with hypergeometric tests, and a repertoire-size bias correction was applied to TCR pairs. To estimate false discovery rates, a later analysis permuted the HLA or CMV assignments 20 times. In a later analysis, co-occurring TCRs were grouped with DBSCAN, and TCRdist sequence similarity was added when clustering was performed within HLA-allele-positive subsets. For co-occurrence clustering, repertoires with fewer than 30,000 or more than 120,000 public chains were excluded, along with several repertoires with anomalous nucleotide sharing. The source is immuneACCESS, and TCRdb retained only in-frame sequences with V and J called. Part of the clones is not carried over; for the studies checked, unresolved V genes explain less than half of this, and the remainder is unexplained. The V and J calls and clone size come from that table; D and trimming were worked out from the DNA. In all, the sample holds roughly 90,000 clones, and more than 70% of those were seen once. The ten largest clones represent roughly 2% of the sample.

Recombination connected TRBV4-2 to TRBJ2-1; the D gene is perhaps TRBD2, on 5 matching bases. The TCR comes from a man between 18 and 29 years old in good health and CMV-seronegative. Sequencing was performed on PBMCs. The nucleotide sequence is TGTGCCAGCAGCCAAGGGGGAGACGGGACCTACAATGAGCAGTTCTTC. Its translation is CASSQGGDGTYNEQFF.